The 14 T cell receptor beta chains presented below share a single source sample, sequenced in a study of CD4 T cells in relation to SARS-CoV-2 and coronaviruses. Only in-frame clones appear in the TCRdb table, and some are missing; sequencing was by immunoSEQ multiplex PCR. The table records some 25,000 clones, 70% to 80% of them present only once. Unexposed donor CD4+ T cells date from about 2011-2019, before the COVID-19 pandemic. Isolation of CD4+ T cells took place after less than 11 days in culture. Their specific antigens are unknown. The sample taken for sequencing was CD4+ T cells from PBMCs, cultured in vitro. The receptors were gathered from a human donor in good health.

The V gene is TRBV4-3, the J gene TRBJ1-6; 7 bases are a match to TRBD1. The V segment lost 2 bases and the J segment 9 bases; nucleotides outside the gene matches: 7. Germline V gene lookup returns CDR1 LGHNA and CDR2 YSLEER. The CDR3 contains 15 residues. The CDR3 region has the DNA TGCGCCAGCAGCCAAACAACAGGGGAAGGTTCACCCCTCCACTTT. Translating it yields CASSQTTGEGSPLHF.

The V gene is TRBV5-4, the J gene TRBJ2-7; 10 bases map to TRBD2. The length of the CDR3 is 15 residues. In germline, CDR1 is SGHNT, CDR2 YYREEE (reference sequence). V shed 4 bases, J shed 2 bases, and the junction held 6 bases outside the gene matches. The CDR3 sequence: CASSPSGRETYEQYF. DNA of the CDR3: TGTGCCAGCAGCCCAAGCGGGAGGGAAACCTACGAGCAGTACTTC.

A few counts support this clone. J is TRBJ2-1 and V is TRBV5-4, with D perhaps matching TRBD2 (5 bases). V lost 2 bases and J lost 7, with 13 bases in between. The CDR3 runs 14 residues. CDR1 is SGHNT, CDR2 YYREEE, per germline (reference sequence). CDR3 amino acids: CASSFDRERNEQFF. CDR3 DNA: TGTGCCAGCAGCTTCGATAGGGAGAGGAATGAGCAGTTCTTC.

The V call is TRBV7-9, the J call TRBJ1-5; D is uncertain. Germline-derived CDR1 and CDR2 are SEHNR and FQNEAQ (reference sequence). The CDR3 loop spans 13 amino acids. V lost 5 bases to trimming and J lost 6 bases, with 11 bases between them. This CDR3 reads CASSPRRGQPQHF. CDR3 in DNA: TGTGCCAGCAGCCCAAGGAGAGGTCAGCCCCAGCATTTT.

This chain connects TRBV7-3 to TRBJ2-6; 8 nucleotides line up with TRBD1. V shed 5 bases, J shed 4 bases, and the junction held 10 bases outside the gene matches. The CDR3 spans 17 residues. Germline V lookup: CDR1 SGHTA, CDR2 FQGTGA. The CDR3 reads CASSRNGQGAGANVLTF. The CDR3 DNA is TGTGCCAGCAGCCGAAACGGACAGGGCGCCGGGGCCAACGTCCTGACTTTC.

This clone has just a few counts. The V call is TRBV5-6, the J call TRBJ2-1; 10 nucleotides align to TRBD2. Germline V gene lookup returns CDR1 SGHDT and CDR2 YYEEEE. The CDR3 is 15 amino acids. The V segment lost 4 bases and the J segment 4 bases; nucleotides outside the gene matches: 5. CDR3 sequence (DNA): TGTGCCAGCAGCCCCGGGACTAGCGTTTACAATGAGCAGTTCTTC. It translates to CASSPGTSVYNEQFF.

This chain uses TRBV3-1 (or the pseudogene TRBV3-2) with TRBJ2-5, with TRBD2 as a possible D gene (5 bases). The CDR3 length is 11 residues. Germline CDR1 and CDR2: LGHDT and YNNKEL (reference sequence). V lost 5 bases and J lost 5, with 6 bases in between. This CDR3 is CASSSGETQYF. The DNA for the CDR3 is TGTGCCAGCAGCTCGGGGGAGACCCAGTACTTC.

This clone was counted only a few times. The chain has TRBV7-9 and TRBJ1-2; maybe TRBD1 (6 bases). CDR3 length equals 15 residues. Trimming left V 10 bases short and J 6 bases short, with 24 bases between. Germline V CDR1 and CDR2: SEHNR, FQNEAQ (reference sequence). The CDR3 loop reads CATTAYRGAGNGYTF. CDR3 DNA sequence: TGTGCCACCACAGCTTACCGGGGGGCAGGGAATGGCTACACCTTC.

The chain uses TRBV7-6 and TRBJ2-1, with D maybe TRBD2 (7 bases). The CDR3 sequence is 17 residues long. CDR1 SGHVS and CDR2 FNYEAQ come from the germline V gene. Trimming removed 0 bases from V and 4 bases from J, with 16 bases in between. CDR3 protein: CASSLAGGASGYNEQFF. In nucleotides, the CDR3 is TGTGCCAGCAGCTTAGCAGGGGGGGCTAGTGGATACAATGAGCAGTTCTTC.

The chain's CDR3 is CASSYSDSVYNEQFF. The CDR3 DNA sequence: TGTGCCAGCAGTTACTCGGACTCGGTCTACAATGAGCAGTTCTTC. V usage is TRBV6-5 and J usage is TRBJ2-1; the D gene is possibly TRBD2 (5 bases). The CDR3 runs to 15 residues. V lost 0 bases, J lost 3 bases, and 9 bases lay in between. The germline V gene has CDR1 MNHEY and CDR2 SVGAGI.

The gene calls are TRBV6-2 or TRBV6-3 and TRBJ2-1; 9 bases match TRBD1. Germline trimming cut 4 bases from V and 2 bases from J; bases unmatched to any gene: 3. Germline values: CDR1 MNHEY, CDR2 SVGEGT. The CDR3 is 15 amino acids. The CDR3 loop is CASSLQGAPYNEQFF. In DNA, the CDR3 is TGTGCCAGCAGTTTACAGGGGGCCCCCTACAATGAGCAGTTCTTC.

The rearrangement joins TRBV7-2 to TRBJ2-4, with D possibly being TRBD2 (6 bases). CDR1 and CDR2 from the germline V gene are SGHTA and FQGNSA. V gave up 1 base and J gave up 0 bases, with 10 bases separating them. This CDR3 region has 16 residues. In nucleotides, the CDR3 is TGTGCCAGCAGCTTAGGCGGGGATCGAGCCAAAAACATTCAGTACTTC. Residues: CASSLGGDRAKNIQYF.

V and J are TRBV19 and TRBJ1-6; D is ambiguous. The CDR3 has 13 amino acids. Germline V lookup: CDR1 LNHDA, CDR2 SQIVND (reference sequence). Trimming removed 4 bases from V and 3 bases from J, with 4 bases in between. The CDR3 coding sequence is TGTGCCAGTAGTACAGGCTATAATTCACCCCTCCACTTT. Translation gives CASSTGYNSPLHF.

This sequence joins TRBV4-3 and TRBJ2-5; possible D gene TRBD1, 5 bases. CDR3 size: 14 residues. The germline V and J ends were trimmed by 3 bases and 4 bases, with 12 bases remaining between them. CDR1 and CDR2 from the germline V gene are LGHNA and YSLEER. The CDR3 bases are TGCGCCAGCAGCCAGGGTATGGGGCCAGAGACCCAGTACTTC. This sequence encodes CASSQGMGPETQYF.